The 28 T cell receptor beta chains in this list originate from one sample, sequenced in a study of blood T cell repertoires in COVID-19. TCRdb's copy holds only in-frame clones and misses some; the assay was immunoSEQ multiplex PCR. The data show 270,000 or so clones, about four fifths seen once. The material sequenced was peripheral blood. The source is a woman in her late teens or twenties with acute or convalescent COVID-19.

The gene calls are TRBV4-3 and TRBJ1-2; no definite D call. Trimming left V 0 bases short and J 2 bases short, with 19 bases between. This CDR3 has 18 residues. Germline assignment: CDR1 LGHNA and CDR2 YSLEER. The DNA of the CDR3 is TGCGCCAGCAGCCAAGATTTCGCTCTATCTACCTCGAACTATGGCTACACCTTC. It specifies CASSQDFALSTSNYGYTF.

The CDR3 reads CAWEGHFQETQYF. The CDR3, as DNA: TGTGCGTGGGAGGGACACTTCCAAGAGACCCAGTACTTC. The rearrangement joins TRBV30 to TRBJ2-5; TRBD2 might be the D (7 bases). The CDR3 covers 13 residues. Germline CDR1 reads GTSNPN; CDR2 reads SVGIG (reference sequence).

The chain employs TRBV18 and TRBJ2-5; 10 bases are a match to TRBD2. Germline V gene data show CDR1 as KGHSH and CDR2 as LQKENI. V trimming: 1 base; J trimming: 5 bases; junction bases outside the gene matches: 7. The CDR3 length is 16 residues. CDR3 sequence: CASSPLLAGAAETQYF. DNA for the CDR3: TGTGCCAGCTCACCACTGCTAGCGGGAGCGGCGGAGACCCAGTACTTC.

This chain links TRBV29-1 with TRBJ1-2; a weak D match, TRBD1 (6 bases). The CDR3 loop spans 14 amino acids. V shed 2 bases and J shed 0 bases, with 10 bases lying between them. CDR1 SQVTM and CDR2 ANQGSEA come from the germline V gene. CDR3 residues: CSVERTDPNYGYTF. In DNA, the CDR3 is TGCAGCGTTGAAAGGACAGATCCTAACTATGGCTACACCTTC. The variable domain in full, completed from reference TRBV29-1 and TRBJ1-2, reads SAVISQKPSRDICQRGTSLTIQCQVDSQVTMMFWYRQQPGQSLTLIATANQGSEATYESGFVIDKFPISRPNLTFSTLTVSNMSPEDSSIYLCSVERTDPNYGYTFGSGTRLTVV.

This clone has only a few counts. V usage is TRBV7-2 and J usage is TRBJ2-1, with 9 bases lining up with TRBD1. The junction had 5 bases not matched to a gene; V was cut back by 4 bases and J by 4 bases. CDR1 is SGHTA, CDR2 FQGNSA, per germline. CDR3 size: 15 residues. Written as DNA, the CDR3 is TGTGCCAGCAGCTCCGGGACAGGGACTTACAATGAGCAGTTCTTC. Translation gives CASSSGTGTYNEQFF.

V is TRBV10-1 and J is TRBJ2-7, with 10 bases lining up with TRBD2. Germline CDR1 and CDR2: WNHNN and SYGVQD (reference sequence). V shed 3 bases, J shed 13 bases, and the junction held 15 bases outside the gene matches. CDR3 length equals 15 residues. The CDR3 bases are TGCGCCAGCAGTGACTCGGGGCCAACTAGCGGGACGCCCTACTTC. Protein sequence: CASSDSGPTSGTPYF.

The gene calls are TRBV7-6 and TRBJ1-5, with D possibly TRBD1 on 6 matching bases. Trimming took 1 base from V and 0 from J, leaving 16 bases between them. This CDR3 comprises 18 residues. Germline V gives CDR1 SGHVS, CDR2 FNYEAQ. The CDR3 spells CASSLGPWGQHSNQPQHF. CDR3 bases: TGTGCCAGCAGCTTAGGCCCCTGGGGGCAGCATAGCAATCAGCCCCAGCATTTT.

J is TRBJ2-2 and V is TRBV11-2; no reliable D call. From germline, CDR1 is SGHAT and CDR2 FQNNGV. V was trimmed by 6 bases and J by 10 bases, leaving 12 bases between them. The CDR3 totals 12 residues. The CDR3 spells CASSSSRLELFF. CDR3 nucleotide sequence: TGTGCCAGCAGTTCAAGCCGCCTGGAGCTGTTTTTT.

The chain is built from TRBV30 and TRBJ1-6; 10 nucleotides line up with TRBD1. V dropped 2 bases and J dropped 10; count of bases not matched to a gene: 5. Germline V gene sequence: CDR1 GTSNPN, CDR2 SVGIG (reference sequence). This CDR3 is built from 14 residues. CDR3 amino acids: CAWSFGQGGSPLHF. Here the CDR3 DNA reads TGTGCCTGGAGTTTCGGACAGGGGGGGTCACCCCTCCACTTT. The whole variable domain, remainder taken from reference TRBV30 and TRBJ1-6, is SQTIHQWPATLVQPVGSPLSLECTVEGTSNPNLYWYRQAAGRGLQLLFYSVGIGQISSEVPQNLSASRPQDRQFILSSKKLLLSDSGFYLCAWSFGQGGSPLHFGNGTRLTVT.

This clone was detected only a few times. The chain combines TRBV18 with TRBJ1-2; 10 bases are shared with TRBD1. The CDR3 is 15 residues long. Germline V CDR1 and CDR2: KGHSH, LQKENI. J was trimmed by 7 bases and V by 1 base; bases with no gene match: 6. The DNA for the CDR3 is TGTGCCAGCTCACCACTCAAGGGACAGGGGATTGGCTACACCTTC. It yields the protein CASSPLKGQGIGYTF.

This chain uses TRBV28 with TRBJ1-2, with 10 bases that match TRBD1. J gave up 3 bases and V 6 bases, and 7 bases lay outside the gene matches. In germline, CDR1 is MDHEN, CDR2 SYDVKM. The CDR3 extends over 15 amino acids. In nucleotides, the CDR3 is TGTGCCAGCAGCAAACCGGGACAGGGGCACTATGGCTACACCTTC. It is translated as CASSKPGQGHYGYTF.

This clone was observed a single time. The chain recombines TRBV19 with TRBJ1-5; the D gene is possibly TRBD1 (6 bases). Trimming pared 7 bases from V and 5 bases from J, leaving 15 bases between. The CDR3 has 14 amino acids. Germline CDR1 is LNHDA and CDR2 is SQIVND (reference sequence). The CDR3 nucleotides read TGTGCCAGTACCCGAGACAGGAGAGATCAGCCCCAGCATTTT. It translates to CASTRDRRDQPQHF.

The genes are TRBV19 and TRBJ2-1, with 15 positions matching TRBD2. Germline V CDR1 and CDR2: LNHDA, SQIVND (reference sequence). The CDR3 consists of 17 residues. Unmatched junction bases numbered 3, after V lost 4 bases and J lost 2 bases. The DNA for the CDR3 is TGTGCCAGTAGTACGAGGACTAGCGGGAGGGCCTACAATGAGCAGTTCTTC. Its protein is CASSTRTSGRAYNEQFF.

The chain couples TRBV12-5 to TRBJ2-1; D gene uncertain. The CDR3 loop spans 14 amino acids. V lost 2 bases to trimming and J lost 0 bases, with 5 bases between them. Germline V CDR1 and CDR2: LGHNT, FRNRAP. CDR3 sequence reads: CASGLSLSYNEQFF. The CDR3 DNA is TGTGCTAGTGGTTTGTCACTCTCCTACAATGAGCAGTTCTTC.

The chain has TRBV11-3 and TRBJ2-1; TRBD1 aligns across 11 bases. CDR1 and CDR2 (germline): SGHNT, YENEEA. The CDR3 length is 15 residues. J was trimmed by 7 bases and V by 3 bases; bases with no gene match: 5. CDR3 sequence reads: CASSLGDRGVNEQFF. For the CDR3, the DNA is TGTGCCAGCAGCTTGGGGGACAGGGGGGTAAATGAGCAGTTCTTC.

The genes are TRBV6-6 and TRBJ2-1, with TRBD2 matching over 12 bases. CDR3 size: 15 residues. V lost 5 bases, J lost 4 bases, and 3 bases stayed unmatched. Per the germline V gene, CDR1 is MNHNY and CDR2 is SVGAGI (reference sequence). The CDR3 sequence is CASSTLAGGYNEQFF. The CDR3 DNA sequence: TGTGCCAGCAGTACACTAGCGGGAGGTTACAATGAGCAGTTCTTC.

The chain is built from TRBV5-1 and TRBJ1-1; D not certain. The CDR3 runs to 14 residues. Trimming removed 0 bases from V and 4 bases from J, with 10 bases in between. The germline V gene encodes CDR1 SGHRS and CDR2 YFSETQ. CDR3 sequence reads: CASSLGVRGTEAFF. The CDR3 bases are TGCGCCAGCAGCTTGGGGGTACGCGGCACTGAAGCTTTCTTT.

V is TRBV6-2 or TRBV6-3 and J is TRBJ2-5, with 8 bases identical to TRBD2. Per the germline V gene, CDR1 is MNHEY and CDR2 is SVGEGT. CDR3 length: 16 amino acids. V trimming: 5 bases; J trimming: 3 bases; junction bases outside the gene matches: 11. This CDR3 is CASSARLGAGEETQYF. The CDR3 nucleotides are TGTGCCAGCAGTGCCCGTTTGGGAGCGGGAGAAGAGACCCAGTACTTC.

CDR3 sequence (DNA): TGTGCCAGCAGCCAAGTGGGGGGAACTGAGCAGTTCTTC. Amino acid sequence: CASSQVGGTEQFF. The V and J genes are TRBV3-1 (or the pseudogene TRBV3-2) and TRBJ2-1; possible D gene TRBD2, 6 bases. Germline V gives CDR1 LGHDT, CDR2 YNNKEL (reference sequence). Trimming pared 1 base from V and 9 bases from J, leaving 10 bases between. The CDR3 extends over 13 amino acids.

V usage is TRBV10-2 and J usage is TRBJ1-2; TRBD1 is a possible D gene (6 bases). Germline CDR1 reads WSHSY; CDR2 reads SAAADI. This CDR3 comprises 11 residues. The V end lost 10 bases, the J end lost 1 base, and 7 bases lay between the germline ends. The CDR3 here is CATQGNYGYTF. For the CDR3, the DNA is TGCGCCACACAGGGTAACTATGGCTACACCTTC.

The rearrangement uses TRBV10-1 and TRBJ2-2, with D tentatively TRBD2 (5 bases). Germline V gene lookup returns CDR1 WNHNN and CDR2 SYGVQD (reference sequence). Deletions cut 3 bases from V and 6 bases from J, with 11 bases between. The CDR3 runs to 14 residues. The CDR3 nucleotides are TGCGCCAGCAGTGAAGGACTTCCCTCCGGGGAGCTGTTTTTT. It yields the protein CASSEGLPSGELFF.

The chain combines TRBV3-1 (or the pseudogene TRBV3-2) with TRBJ2-7, with 7 bases identical to TRBD1. CDR3 length: 13 residues. CDR1 and CDR2 (germline): LGHDT, YNNKEL (reference sequence). V dropped 4 bases and J dropped 3; count of bases not matched to a gene: 3. Here the CDR3 reads CASSLGQYYEQYF. For the CDR3, the DNA is TGTGCCAGCAGCCTGGGACAGTACTACGAGCAGTACTTC.

V and J are TRBV12-5 and TRBJ2-7; possibly TRBD2 for D (7 bases). Germline V CDR1 and CDR2: LGHNT, FRNRAP. CDR3 length: 15 residues. The germline V and J ends were trimmed by 4 bases and 7 bases, with 20 bases remaining between them. In nucleotides, the CDR3 is TGTGCTAGTGGTTCCCGGGAGGTTGGGGGCCGGGAGCAGTACTTC. Translated, it gives CASGSREVGGREQYF.

The chain uses TRBV27 and TRBJ1-1; 8 positions agree with TRBD1. The CDR3 consists of 16 residues. Germline V gives CDR1 MNHEY, CDR2 SMNVEV (reference sequence). V lost 8 bases and J lost 3; bases outside the gene matches: 14. The CDR3, as DNA: TGTGCCAGCCCCTACTCGCAGGGGGCCGTCGACACTGAAGCTTTCTTT. This sequence encodes CASPYSQGAVDTEAFF.

The rearrangement uses TRBV5-1 and TRBJ2-3, with TRBD1 matching over 7 bases. Germline loops: CDR1 SGHRS, CDR2 YFSETQ. This CDR3 has 13 amino acids. V lost 1 base to trimming and J lost 6 bases; unmatched junction nucleotides: 2. CDR3 region: CASSLLTGDTQYF. CDR3 bases: TGCGCCAGCAGCTTGTTGACAGGGGATACGCAGTATTTT. The full variable domain, in which reference TRBV5-1 and TRBJ2-3 provide the parts outside the CDR3, is KAGVTQTPRYLIKTRGQQVTLSCSPISGHRSVSWYQQTPGQGLQFLFEYFSETQRNKGNFPGRFSGRQFSNSRSEMNVSTLELGDSALYLCASSLLTGDTQYFGPGTRLTVL.

The chain uses TRBV10-3 and TRBJ1-2; D gene ambiguous. The CDR3 has 14 residues. Germline values: CDR1 ENHRY, CDR2 SYGVKD. Trimming took off 4 bases at V and 2 bases at J, with 11 bases between the two ends. The CDR3 DNA is TGTGCCATCAGTGGCCCCGAGGGAAACTATGGCTACACCTTC. Its protein is CAISGPEGNYGYTF.

The chain uses TRBV11-2 and TRBJ2-5; 7 nucleotides align to TRBD1. Germline loops: CDR1 SGHAT, CDR2 FQNNGV. V lost 5 bases, J lost 7 bases, and 13 bases stayed unmatched. This CDR3 has 15 amino acids. Here the CDR3 reads CASSQQGSAVGTQYF. The CDR3 region has the DNA TGTGCCAGCAGCCAACAGGGGAGTGCGGTAGGGACCCAGTACTTC. Combining the CDR3 with reference TRBV11-2 and TRBJ2-5 gives the whole variable domain EAGVAQSPRYKIIEKRQSVAFWCNPISGHATLYWYQQILGQGPKLLIQFQNNGVVDDSQLPKDRFSAERLKGVDSTLKIQPAKLEDSAVYLCASSQQGSAVGTQYFGPGTRLLVL.

The rearrangement uses TRBV28 and TRBJ2-2, with TRBD1 matching 8 bases. Per the germline V gene, CDR1 is MDHEN and CDR2 is SYDVKM. V shed 2 bases and J 6 bases; nucleotides not matched to a gene: 5. The CDR3 is made up of 15 amino acids. CDR3 sequence reads: CASSLRTGTPGELFF. The CDR3, as DNA: TGTGCCAGCAGTTTAAGGACAGGGACACCCGGGGAGCTGTTTTTT.